A single sample gave rise to the 14 T cell receptor beta chains below, sequenced in a study of CD4 T cells in relation to SARS-CoV-2 and coronaviruses. No cognate antigen is known for these TCRs. Generated by immunoSEQ multiplex PCR, the TCRdb table keeps only in-frame clones and is missing some. Among 20,000 to 25,000 clones, about 70% were seen once, and the ten largest hold roughly an eighth. Unexposed donor CD4+ T cells date from 2011-2018, before the COVID-19 pandemic. The cells were cultured for about ten days before CD4+ T cells were isolated. The specimen sequenced was CD4+ T cells from PBMCs, cultured in vitro. Receptors were obtained from a human donor in good health.

This clone was counted a few times. This chain connects TRBV2 to TRBJ2-1, with D unclear. The V gene lost 7 bases and the J gene lost 5 bases, with 12 bases spanning the gap. The germline V gene has CDR1 SNHLY and CDR2 FYNNEI. CDR3 size: 13 residues. This CDR3 reads CASIRNAHNEQFF. CDR3 DNA sequence: TGTGCCAGCATCAGGAATGCACACAATGAGCAGTTCTTC.

The J gene is TRBJ2-1, the V gene TRBV9; unclear D gene. V lost 0 bases, J lost 1 base, and 11 bases lay in between. The CDR3 loop spans 16 amino acids. Germline assignment: CDR1 SGDLS and CDR2 YYNGEE. CDR3 nucleotides: TGTGCCAGCAGCGTAGCGGGTGGCTTGTCCTACAATGAGCAGTTCTTC. Translation gives CASSVAGGLSYNEQFF.

The chain joins TRBV6-5 to TRBJ1-1; 7 bases map to TRBD1. The V gene's germline CDR1 is MNHEY and CDR2 SVGAGI. CDR3 length: 14 amino acids. Trimming at V came to 6 bases and at J to 1 base, leaving 5 bases not matched to a gene. This chain's CDR3 is CASRGDSQNTEAFF. The CDR3 coding sequence is TGTGCCAGCAGAGGGGACAGTCAGAACACTGAAGCTTTCTTT.

This chain links TRBV7-3 with TRBJ2-3; 8 bases agree with TRBD2. Germline values: CDR1 SGHTA, CDR2 FQGTGA. Trimming removed 4 bases from V and 6 bases from J; junction bases left unmatched: 18. The CDR3 runs to 18 residues. CDR3 bases: TGTGCCAGCAGCTCCCGGGGGCACGGTAGCGGGAACGTGGATACGCAGTATTTT. Translation: CASSSRGHGSGNVDTQYF.

The rearrangement uses TRBV5-5 and TRBJ1-5; D is unresolved. Germline CDR1 is SGHKS and CDR2 is YYEKEE (reference sequence). Trimming took 0 bases from V and 7 from J, leaving 11 bases between them. This CDR3 spans 14 amino acids. CDR3 sequence reads: CASSLERYRQPQHF. CDR3 nucleotide sequence: TGTGCCAGCAGCTTGGAGAGGTATCGGCAGCCCCAGCATTTT.

The rearrangement uses TRBV5-1 and TRBJ2-2; no firm D call. V lost 0 bases to trimming and J lost 5 bases, with 14 bases between them. Per the germline V gene, CDR1 is SGHRS and CDR2 is YFSETQ. The CDR3 loop spans 16 amino acids. The CDR3 sequence is CASSLEAGRFTGELFF. The CDR3 nucleotides are TGCGCCAGCAGCTTGGAGGCAGGAAGGTTTACCGGGGAGCTGTTTTTT. Full variable domain (rest looked up from reference TRBV5-1 and TRBJ2-2): KAGVTQTPRYLIKTRGQQVTLSCSPISGHRSVSWYQQTPGQGLQFLFEYFSETQRNKGNFPGRFSGRQFSNSRSEMNVSTLELGDSALYLCASSLEAGRFTGELFFGEGSRLTVL.

The chain couples TRBV4-2 to TRBJ2-5; D might be TRBD1 or TRBD2, each matching 6 bases. The CDR3 contains 17 residues. With 6 bases removed from V and 5 bases from J, the gap between germline ends came to 25 bases. Germline values: CDR1 LGHNA, CDR2 YNFKEQ. The CDR3, as DNA: TGTGCCAGCAGTCTTACGGATACGGGGGCAGGAGGTGAGACCCAGTACTTC. Encoded protein: CASSLTDTGAGGETQYF.

V gene TRBV4-2 combines with J gene TRBJ2-7, with D possibly matching TRBD2 (6 bases). Germline V gene sequence: CDR1 LGHNA, CDR2 YNFKEQ. Trimming removed 1 base at V and 5 bases at J, with 9 bases between. The CDR3 spans 13 residues. The CDR3 region has the DNA TGTGCCAGCAGCCAAGTAGGAGGGGACGAGCAGTACTTC. Translated: CASSQVGGDEQYF.

For the CDR3, the DNA is TGTGCCAGCAGTTACTCGATCAGGGTATCCGGTGAAAAACTGTTTTTT. It is translated as CASSYSIRVSGEKLFF. V is TRBV6-6 and J is TRBJ1-4, with a possible D match to TRBD1 (5 bases). The ends were cut back, 0 bases at V and 7 bases at J, with 15 bases in the middle. Germline V lookup: CDR1 MNHNY, CDR2 SVGAGI (reference sequence). This CDR3 contains 16 residues.

This clone was counted only a few times. The chain couples TRBV10-2 to TRBJ2-7; TRBD2 agrees at 13 bases. There are 14 residues in the CDR3. V lost 6 bases to trimming and J lost 2 bases; unmatched junction nucleotides: 1. Germline V gives CDR1 WSHSY, CDR2 SAAADI. CDR3 DNA: TGCGCCAGCAGGGGACTAGCGGGGCCCTACGAGCAGTACTTC. Translating it yields CASRGLAGPYEQYF.

The chain recombines TRBV5-5 with TRBJ2-7; 7 positions match TRBD2. Germline V gene sequence: CDR1 SGHKS, CDR2 YYEKEE (reference sequence). CDR3 length: 15 amino acids. V shed 4 bases, J shed 0 bases, and the junction held 7 bases outside the gene matches. CDR3 nucleotide sequence: TGTGCCAGCAGCCGGGGGGAGGGCGGCTCCTACGAGCAGTACTTC. Its protein is CASSRGEGGSYEQYF.

The table lists this clone with a count of one. The V and J genes are TRBV19 and TRBJ2-1, with D unclear. The CDR3 is made up of 17 amino acids. CDR1 is LNHDA, CDR2 SQIVND, per germline (reference sequence). V lost 3 bases to trimming and J lost 0 bases, with 15 bases between them. The chain's CDR3 is CASSIISAPRSYNEQFF. In DNA form, the CDR3 reads TGTGCCAGTAGTATTATCTCGGCTCCCCGCTCCTACAATGAGCAGTTCTTC.

This chain connects TRBV29-1 to TRBJ1-2; TRBD1 might be the D (5 bases). The CDR3 has 12 amino acids. The germline V gene has CDR1 SQVTM and CDR2 ANQGSEA. V was cut by 7 bases and J by 2 bases, with 11 bases left in between. CDR3 sequence: CSAQTENYGYTF. As DNA, the CDR3 is TGCAGCGCCCAGACAGAGAACTATGGCTACACCTTC.

The chain links TRBV9 to TRBJ1-6; D uncertain. The V end lost 3 bases, the J end lost 7 bases, and 8 bases lay between the germline ends. The CDR3 has 13 amino acids. Germline V gene lookup returns CDR1 SGDLS and CDR2 YYNGEE. The CDR3 loop reads CASSERSNSPLHF. CDR3 bases: TGTGCCAGCAGCGAGAGATCCAATTCACCCCTCCACTTT.